This TCR beta chain was recovered during a study of shared clonotypes between healthy human individuals. Findings and caveats of the study: Donor scarcity curtailed the genetic and exposure-history diversity represented herein.

The repertoire was sequenced with immunoSEQ multiplex PCR; TCRdb's copy has only in-frame clones and lacks some. The profile shows hundreds of thousands of clones, around four fifths of them singletons. The germline V gene has CDR1 MNHNY and CDR2 SVGAGI (reference sequence). CDR3 length: 14 amino acids. Deletions cut 0 bases from V and 4 bases from J, with 10 bases between. This clone has ten or more counts. Its target is not known. Material: memory CD4+ T cells sorted from blood. Subset reported: CD45RA-negative fraction. V usage is TRBV6-6 and J usage is TRBJ2-7; tentatively, D is TRBD1 (5 bases). The source of this sequence is a young woman in good health. The CDR3 DNA is TGTGCCAGCAGTTACTCGCCACAGGAGTACGAGCAGTACTTC. It yields the protein CASSYSPQEYEQYF.